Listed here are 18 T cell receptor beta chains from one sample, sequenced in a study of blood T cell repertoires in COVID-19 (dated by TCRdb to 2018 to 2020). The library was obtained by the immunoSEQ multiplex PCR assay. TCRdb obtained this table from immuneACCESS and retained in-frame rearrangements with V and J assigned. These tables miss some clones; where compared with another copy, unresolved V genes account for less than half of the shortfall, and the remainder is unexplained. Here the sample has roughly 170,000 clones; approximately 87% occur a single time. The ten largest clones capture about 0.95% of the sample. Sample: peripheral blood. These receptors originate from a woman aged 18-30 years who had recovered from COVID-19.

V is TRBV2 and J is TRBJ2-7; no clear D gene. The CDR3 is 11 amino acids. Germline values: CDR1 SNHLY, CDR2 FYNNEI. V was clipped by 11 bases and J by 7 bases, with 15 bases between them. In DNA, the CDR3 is TGTGCCCAGCAGCGAGAGTGGGAGCAGTACTTC. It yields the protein CAQQREWEQYF. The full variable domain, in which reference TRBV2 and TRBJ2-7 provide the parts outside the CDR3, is EPEVTQTPSHQVTQMGQEVILRCVPISNHLYFYWYRQILGQKVEFLVSFYNNEISEKSEIFDDQFSVERPDGSNFTLKIRSTKLEDSAMYFCAQQREWEQYFGPGTRLTVT.

The CDR3 protein is CASSVDPQVTTNEKLFF. CDR3 nucleotides: TGTGCCAGCAGCGTAGACCCCCAGGTGACAACTAATGAAAAACTGTTTTTT. J is TRBJ1-4 and V is TRBV9; D is unresolved. V was cut by 0 bases and J by 0 bases, with 12 bases left in between. Germline CDR1 is SGDLS and CDR2 is YYNGEE. CDR3 length equals 17 residues.

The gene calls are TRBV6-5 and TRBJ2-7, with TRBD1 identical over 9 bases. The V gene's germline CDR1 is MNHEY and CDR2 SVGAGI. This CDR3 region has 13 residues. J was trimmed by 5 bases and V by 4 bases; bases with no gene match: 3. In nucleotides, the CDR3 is TGTGCCAGCAGTTCGGGACAGGGTGACGAGCAGTACGTC. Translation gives CASSSGQGDEQYV.

CDR3 nucleotide sequence: TGTGCCAGCCGATGGCGGGGGGGGGCCTACGAGCAGTACTTC. Amino acids: CASRWRGGAYEQYF. The chain joins TRBV7-2 to TRBJ2-7, with 9 bases aligning to TRBD2. Trimming at V came to 8 bases and at J to 2 bases, leaving 7 bases not matched to a gene. In germline, CDR1 is SGHTA, CDR2 FQGNSA. The CDR3 consists of 14 residues.

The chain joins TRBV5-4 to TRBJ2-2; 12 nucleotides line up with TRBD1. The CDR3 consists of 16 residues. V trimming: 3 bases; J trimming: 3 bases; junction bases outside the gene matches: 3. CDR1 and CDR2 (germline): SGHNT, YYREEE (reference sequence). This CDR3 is CASSSGDRGHTGELFF. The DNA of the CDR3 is TGTGCCAGCAGCTCCGGGGACAGGGGGCACACCGGGGAGCTGTTTTTT.

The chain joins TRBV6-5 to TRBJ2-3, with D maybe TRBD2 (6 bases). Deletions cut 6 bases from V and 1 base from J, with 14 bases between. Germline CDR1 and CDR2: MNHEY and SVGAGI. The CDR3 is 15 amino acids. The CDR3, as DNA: TGTGCCAGCAGACCGCCAGGCGGGGGCACAGATACGCAGTATTTT. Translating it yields CASRPPGGGTDTQYF.

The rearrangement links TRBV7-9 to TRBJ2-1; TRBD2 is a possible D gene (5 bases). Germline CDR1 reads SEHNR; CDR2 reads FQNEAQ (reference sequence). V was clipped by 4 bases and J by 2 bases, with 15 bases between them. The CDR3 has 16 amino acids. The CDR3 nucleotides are TGTGCCAGCAGCTCCCTGCTTCGGAGGACCTACAATGAGCAGTTCTTC. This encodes CASSSLLRRTYNEQFF. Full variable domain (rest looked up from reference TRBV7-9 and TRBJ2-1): DTGVSQNPRHKITKRGQNVTFRCDPISEHNRLYWYRQTLGQGPEFLTYFQNEAQLEKSRLLSDRFSAERPKGSFSTLEIQRTEQGDSAMYLCASSSLLRRTYNEQFFGPGTRLTVL.

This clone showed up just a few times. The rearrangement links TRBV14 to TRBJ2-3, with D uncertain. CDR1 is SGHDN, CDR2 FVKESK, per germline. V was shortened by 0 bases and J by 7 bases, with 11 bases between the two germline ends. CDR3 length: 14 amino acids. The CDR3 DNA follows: TGTGCCAGCAGCCAAGATTGGGCAGACAATACGCAGTATTTT. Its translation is CASSQDWADNTQYF.

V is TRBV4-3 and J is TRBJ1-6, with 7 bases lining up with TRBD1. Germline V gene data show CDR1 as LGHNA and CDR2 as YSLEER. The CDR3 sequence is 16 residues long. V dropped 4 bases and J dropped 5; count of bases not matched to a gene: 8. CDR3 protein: CASSPTGTVNNSPLHF. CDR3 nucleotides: TGCGCCAGCAGCCCAACCGGGACAGTCAATAATTCACCCCTCCACTTT.

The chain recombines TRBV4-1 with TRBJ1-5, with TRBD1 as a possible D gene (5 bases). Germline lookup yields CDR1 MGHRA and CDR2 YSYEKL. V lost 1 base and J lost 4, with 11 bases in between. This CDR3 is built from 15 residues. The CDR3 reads CASSQVAGGNQPQHF. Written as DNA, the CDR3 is TGCGCCAGCAGCCAAGTGGCCGGGGGGAATCAGCCCCAGCATTTT.

The CDR3 DNA reads as TGCGCCAGCAGCCCCCGGACAGGGTTTAACTATGGCTACACCTTC. Protein sequence: CASSPRTGFNYGYTF. This chain uses TRBV5-1 with TRBJ1-2; TRBD1 matches at 8 bases. The CDR3 contains 15 residues. V lost 4 bases to trimming and J lost 1 base; unmatched junction nucleotides: 6. The germline CDR1 and CDR2 sequences are SGHRS and YFSETQ.

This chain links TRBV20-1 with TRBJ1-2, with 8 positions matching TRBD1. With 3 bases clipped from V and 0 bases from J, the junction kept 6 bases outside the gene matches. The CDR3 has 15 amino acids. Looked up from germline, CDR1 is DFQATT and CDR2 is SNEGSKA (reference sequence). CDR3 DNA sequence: TGCAGTGCTAGTCAGGGGGCTATAACTAACTATGGCTACACCTTC. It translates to CSASQGAITNYGYTF.

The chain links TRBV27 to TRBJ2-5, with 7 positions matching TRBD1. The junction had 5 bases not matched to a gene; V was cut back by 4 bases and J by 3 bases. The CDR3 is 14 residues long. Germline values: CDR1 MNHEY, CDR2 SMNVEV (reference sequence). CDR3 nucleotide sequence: TGTGCCAGCAGTTGGGTAGGGGGCGAAGAGACCCAGTACTTC. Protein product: CASSWVGGEETQYF.

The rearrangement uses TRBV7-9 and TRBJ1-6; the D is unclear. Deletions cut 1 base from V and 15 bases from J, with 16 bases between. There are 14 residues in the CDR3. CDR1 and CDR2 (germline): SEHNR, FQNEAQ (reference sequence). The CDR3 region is CASSLGGAGGLLHF. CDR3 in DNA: TGTGCCAGCAGCTTAGGTGGAGCAGGAGGTCTCCTCCACTTT.

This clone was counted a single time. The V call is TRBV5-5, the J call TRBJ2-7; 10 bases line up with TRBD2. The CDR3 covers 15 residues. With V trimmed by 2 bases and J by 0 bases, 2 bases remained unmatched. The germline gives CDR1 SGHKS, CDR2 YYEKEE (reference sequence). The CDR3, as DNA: TGTGCCAGCAGCTTCGGACTAGCGGCCTCCTACGAGCAGTACGTC. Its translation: CASSFGLAASYEQYV.

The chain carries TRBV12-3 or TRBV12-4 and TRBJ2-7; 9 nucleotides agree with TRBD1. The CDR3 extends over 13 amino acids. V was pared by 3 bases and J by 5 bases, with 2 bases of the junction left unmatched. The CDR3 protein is CASSFGQGNEQYF. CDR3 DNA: TGTGCCAGCAGTTTCGGACAGGGGAACGAGCAGTACTTC.

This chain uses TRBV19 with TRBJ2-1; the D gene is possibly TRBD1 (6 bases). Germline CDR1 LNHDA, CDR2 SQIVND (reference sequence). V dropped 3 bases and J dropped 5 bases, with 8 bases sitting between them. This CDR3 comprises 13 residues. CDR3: CASSMQGNNEQFF. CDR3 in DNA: TGTGCCAGTAGTATGCAGGGGAACAATGAGCAGTTCTTC.

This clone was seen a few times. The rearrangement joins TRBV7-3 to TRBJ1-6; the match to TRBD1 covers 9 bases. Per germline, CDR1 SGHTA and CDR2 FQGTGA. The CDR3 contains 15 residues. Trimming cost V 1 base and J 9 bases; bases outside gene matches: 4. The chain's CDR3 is CASSLMGQGTSPLHF. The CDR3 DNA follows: TGTGCCAGCAGCTTAATGGGACAGGGAACTTCACCCCTCCACTTT.